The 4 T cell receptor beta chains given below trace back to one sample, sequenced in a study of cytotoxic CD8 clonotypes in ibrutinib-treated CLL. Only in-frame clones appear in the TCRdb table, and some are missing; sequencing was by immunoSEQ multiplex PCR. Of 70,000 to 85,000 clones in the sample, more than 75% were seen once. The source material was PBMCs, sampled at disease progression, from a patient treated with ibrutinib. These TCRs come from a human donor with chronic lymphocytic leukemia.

CDR3: CASSQEGGNTGELFF. Written as DNA, the CDR3 is TGCGCCAGCAGCCAAGAAGGGGGCAACACCGGGGAGCTGTTTTTT. The chain uses TRBV4-1 and TRBJ2-2; TRBD1 aligns across 7 bases. The CDR3 contains 15 residues. Germline CDR1 and CDR2: MGHRA and YSYEKL. V was pared by 0 bases and J by 2 bases, with 0 bases of the junction left unmatched.

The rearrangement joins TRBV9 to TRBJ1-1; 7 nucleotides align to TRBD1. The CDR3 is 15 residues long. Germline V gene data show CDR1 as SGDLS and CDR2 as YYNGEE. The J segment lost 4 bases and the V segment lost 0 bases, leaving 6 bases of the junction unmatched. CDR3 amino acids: CASSVEGALVTEAFF. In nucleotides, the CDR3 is TGTGCCAGCAGCGTAGAGGGGGCTCTGGTCACTGAAGCTTTCTTT.

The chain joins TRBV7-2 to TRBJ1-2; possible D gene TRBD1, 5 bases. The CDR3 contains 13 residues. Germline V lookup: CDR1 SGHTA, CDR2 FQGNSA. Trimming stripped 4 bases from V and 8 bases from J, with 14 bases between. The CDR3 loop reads CASSSLGGRGYTF. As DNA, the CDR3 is TGTGCCAGCAGCTCCTTGGGGGGTAGGGGCTACACCTTC.

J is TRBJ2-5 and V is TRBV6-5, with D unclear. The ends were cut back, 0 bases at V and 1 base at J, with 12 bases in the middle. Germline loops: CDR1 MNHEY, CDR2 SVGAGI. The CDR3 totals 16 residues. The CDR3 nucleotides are TGTGCCAGCAGTTACTCGAATCTCAGAGTCCAAGAGACCCAGTACTTC. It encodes CASSYSNLRVQETQYF.